A selection of T cell receptor beta chains follows, all from one sample in a study of response to subunit inactivated influenza vaccine. TCRdb reanalysed the RT-PCR reads using MiXCR and keeps one entry per CDR3 protein. The sample contains about 530,000 distinct CDR3 sequences, about an eighth of which appear only once. This specimen was PBMCs from blood, taken on the day of vaccination. The receptors derive from a man aged 45-65 years who received an inactivated influenza vaccine. The CDR3 runs from the conserved cysteine through the conserved F or W. Fields, in order: D gene, clone size, V gene, J gene, CDR3 DNA, CDR3 protein. D genes are given only for firm matches. Only part of the rows carry a size: once, few, many, or a class if the clone is expanded.

D gene: .
clone size: .
V gene: TRBV20-1
J gene: TRBJ2-7
CDR3 DNA: TGCAGTGCTAGTAAATACGTTCTTAGCGAGCAGTACTTC
CDR3 protein: CSASKYVLSEQYF

D gene: TRBD1
clone size: .
V gene: TRBV6-4
J gene: TRBJ2-3
CDR3 DNA: TGTGCCAGCAAAACTTATCCGGGACAGGGGGGTACGCAGTATTTT
CDR3 protein: CASKTYPGQGGTQYF

D gene: TRBD2
clone size: .
V gene: TRBV6-1
J gene: TRBJ2-7
CDR3 DNA: TGTGCCAGCAGTAAAGGGGGGCGACTAGCGCGATCCCTCTCCTACGAGCAGTACTTC
CDR3 protein: CASSKGGRLARSLSYEQYF

D gene: .
clone size: .
V gene: TRBV29-1
J gene: TRBJ2-7
CDR3 DNA: TGCAGCGTTGCGTTGGGGGGCCCCTACGAGCAGTACTTC
CDR3 protein: CSVALGGPYEQYF

D gene: TRBD2
clone size: few
V gene: TRBV27
J gene: TRBJ2-3
CDR3 DNA: TGTGCCAGCAGTTTTTCAGGACTAGCGGGCACAGATACGCAGTATTTT
CDR3 protein: CASSFSGLAGTDTQYF

D gene: .
clone size: .
V gene: TRBV13
J gene: TRBJ2-7
CDR3 DNA: TGTGCCAGCAGCTCACGAGCGATAACGGTTGGGTACGAGCAGTACTTC
CDR3 protein: CASSSRAITVGYEQYF

D gene: .
clone size: few
V gene: TRBV27
J gene: TRBJ1-1
CDR3 DNA: TGTGCCAGCAGTAGGTCAGTTCGCATGAACACTGAAGCTTTCTTT
CDR3 protein: CASSRSVRMNTEAFF

D gene: TRBD2
clone size: .
V gene: TRBV5-1
J gene: TRBJ2-1
CDR3 DNA: TGCGCCAGCAGCCCGGGTACCGGGACTAAGTACAATGAGCAGTTCTTC
CDR3 protein: CASSPGTGTKYNEQFF

D gene: .
clone size: few
V gene: TRBV27
J gene: TRBJ2-1
CDR3 DNA: TGTGCCAGCAGTTTGGCCGGGGGGCCCAACAATGAGCAGTTCTTC
CDR3 protein: CASSLAGGPNNEQFF

D gene: .
clone size: .
V gene: TRBV7-9
J gene: TRBJ2-7
CDR3 DNA: TGTGCCAGCAGCCCCCCCCCGGTCAGCTCCTACGAGCAGTACTTC
CDR3 protein: CASSPPPVSSYEQYF

D gene: .
clone size: few
V gene: TRBV27
J gene: TRBJ2-2
CDR3 DNA: TGTGCCAGCAGTTTCACAGGCTTGGGAGAGCTGTTTTTT
CDR3 protein: CASSFTGLGELFF

D gene: .
clone size: .
V gene: TRBV28
J gene: TRBJ1-2
CDR3 DNA: TGTGCCAGCACCCTAGACGGCTACTATGGCTACACCTTC
CDR3 protein: CASTLDGYYGYTF

D gene: .
clone size: few
V gene: TRBV2
J gene: TRBJ2-5
CDR3 DNA: TGTGCCAGCAGTGGGGGGAGGTGGGAGACCCAGTACTTC
CDR3 protein: CASSGGRWETQYF

D gene: TRBD1
clone size: .
V gene: TRBV5-1
J gene: TRBJ2-7
CDR3 DNA: TGCGCCAGCAGCCCCGGGACAGGGGTGGACGAGCAGTACTTC
CDR3 protein: CASSPGTGVDEQYF

D gene: .
clone size: .
V gene: TRBV7-2
J gene: TRBJ2-5
CDR3 DNA: TGTGCCAGCAGCCCCCGAGGATCTGGCCGGGAGACCCAGTACTTC
CDR3 protein: CASSPRGSGRETQYF

D gene: TRBD1
clone size: .
V gene: TRBV5-1
J gene: TRBJ2-3
CDR3 DNA: TGCGCCAGCAGCTTGGCACAGGGGGCAGGCACAGATACGCAGTATTTT
CDR3 protein: CASSLAQGAGTDTQYF

D gene: TRBD2
clone size: many
V gene: TRBV20-1
J gene: TRBJ2-3
CDR3 DNA: TGCAGTGCTAAAGGGACTAGCGGGACGAGGACAGATACGCAGTATTTT
CDR3 protein: CSAKGTSGTRTDTQYF

D gene: .
clone size: few
V gene: TRBV3-1
J gene: TRBJ2-1
CDR3 DNA: TGTGCCAGCACCGGCCCCGGGGAGCAGTTCTTC
CDR3 protein: CASTGPGEQFF

D gene: TRBD1
clone size: .
V gene: TRBV6-5
J gene: TRBJ2-5
CDR3 DNA: TGTGCCAGCAGTTACTCTTTTGGGACAGGGATTGAGACCCAGTACTTC
CDR3 protein: CASSYSFGTGIETQYF

D gene: .
clone size: .
V gene: TRBV20-1
J gene: TRBJ2-7
CDR3 DNA: TGCAGTGCCCCCTTCCCCCGGGAGTTAGTGGGTTTGGAGCAGTACTTC
CDR3 protein: CSAPFPRELVGLEQYF

D gene: .
clone size: .
V gene: TRBV6-5
J gene: TRBJ2-2
CDR3 DNA: TGTGCCAGCAGTTACTCGTTGGGGGCTCGAGTTGGGGAGCTGTTTTTT
CDR3 protein: CASSYSLGARVGELFF

D gene: TRBD2
clone size: few
V gene: TRBV19
J gene: TRBJ2-1
CDR3 DNA: TGTGCCAGTAGTATTCGGAGCGGGAACTACAATGAGCAGTTCTTC
CDR3 protein: CASSIRSGNYNEQFF

D gene: TRBD2
clone size: few
V gene: TRBV7-2
J gene: TRBJ2-5
CDR3 DNA: TGTGCCAGCAGCTTACTTCTAGCGGTCGCGCGAGAGACCCAGTACTTC
CDR3 protein: CASSLLLAVARETQYF

D gene: TRBD2
clone size: few
V gene: TRBV7-3
J gene: TRBJ2-7
CDR3 DNA: TGTGCCAGCAGCTTACGGGGGGGCGAGCAGTACTTC
CDR3 protein: CASSLRGGEQYF

D gene: .
clone size: .
V gene: TRBV5-4
J gene: TRBJ2-7
CDR3 DNA: TGTGCCAGCAGCTCTAGGGGGGGCGCCTCCGGCTCCTACGAGCAGTACTTC
CDR3 protein: CASSSRGGASGSYEQYF

D gene: TRBD2
clone size: few
V gene: TRBV5-1
J gene: TRBJ2-2
CDR3 DNA: TGCGCCAGCAGCTCTACTAGCGGGGGGGCCGCGACCGGGGAGCTGTTTTTT
CDR3 protein: CASSSTSGGAATGELFF

D gene: .
clone size: .
V gene: TRBV29-1
J gene: TRBJ2-2
CDR3 DNA: TGCAGCGTTGAATTGACGAACACCGGGGAGCTGTTTTTT
CDR3 protein: CSVELTNTGELFF